The sequence of this T cell receptor beta chain was determined in a study of T cells in Graves' hyperthyroidism and ophthalmopathy. Notes on the study in general: Blood also showed most of the thyroid clonotypes that were expanded above 0.001.

Amplification of TCR beta CDR3 regions was performed using RNA transcripts as template. A set of HTBI primers served as the primers for a first-round RT-PCR of the TCR CDR3. One entry per CDR3 protein results from TCRdb running MiXCR on the multiplex PCR reads. The sample lists roughly 570,000 distinct CDR3 sequences, 35% to 55% occurring once. Trimming cost V 4 bases and J 8 bases, with 14 bases left between them. This CDR3 region has 14 residues. This clonotype came up once. Its antigen remains unknown. Clinical symptoms, serum thyroxine, TRAb, thyroid ultrasound and orbital computed tomography informed diagnoses.

Sequenced material: peripheral blood or thyroid tissue (not recorded which). V is TRBV12-3 or TRBV12-4 and J is TRBJ2-2, with D possibly being TRBD1 or TRBD2 (6 bases each). The TCR was taken from a woman between 18 and 30 years old with Graves' hyperthyroidism. In DNA, the CDR3 is TGTGCCAGCAGTTCCATAGGAGGGGGAGGGGAGCTGTTTTTT. Its translation: CASSSIGGGGELFF.